These 20 T cell receptor beta chains were sequenced from one sample in a study of technical replicates of blood from a few donors. Sequenced by immunoSEQ multiplex PCR; TCRdb stores in-frame clones only, minus some. This sample has 65,000 to 85,000 clones, with roughly 98% found just once. Sequencing input: T cells isolated from PBMCs. These TCRs come from a human donor in good health.

The rearrangement joins TRBV9 to TRBJ2-6; a weak D match, TRBD1 (6 bases). V gave up 5 bases and J gave up 0 bases, with 9 bases separating them. CDR3 length equals 15 residues. Germline CDR1 is SGDLS and CDR2 is YYNGEE. The CDR3 sequence: CASSGGSSGANVLTF. The CDR3 DNA follows: TGTGCCAGCAGTGGGGGCAGCTCTGGGGCCAACGTCCTGACTTTC.

The rearrangement uses TRBV6-4 and TRBJ1-6; D is unclear. This CDR3 is 14 amino acids long. Deletions cut 4 bases from V and 3 bases from J, with 7 bases between. The germline gives CDR1 MRHNA, CDR2 SNTAGT. The CDR3 reads CASSADNYNSPLHF. For the CDR3, the DNA is TGTGCCAGCAGTGCCGACAACTATAATTCACCCCTCCACTTT.

The chain combines TRBV5-1 with TRBJ2-5; 8 bases map to TRBD1. Germline assignment: CDR1 SGHRS and CDR2 YFSETQ. The CDR3 runs 15 residues. J was trimmed by 2 bases and V by 3 bases; bases with no gene match: 6. The CDR3: CASSYGQGLQETQYF. Here the CDR3 DNA reads TGCGCCAGCAGCTACGGACAGGGATTACAAGAGACCCAGTACTTC.

The chain combines TRBV25-1 with TRBJ2-3; D gene ambiguous. The CDR3 is made up of 14 amino acids. The germline V and J ends were trimmed by 1 base and 6 bases, with 11 bases remaining between them. Germline V lookup: CDR1 MGHDK, CDR2 SYGVNS. This chain's CDR3 is CASSELNSRDTQYF. DNA of the CDR3: TGTGCCAGCAGTGAATTGAATAGTCGGGATACGCAGTATTTT.

This chain connects TRBV19 to TRBJ2-1; 7 bases fit TRBD1. After removal of 3 bases from V and 5 bases from J, the junction contained 4 bases not matched to a gene. This CDR3 is 14 amino acids long. The germline V gene has CDR1 LNHDA and CDR2 SQIVND (reference sequence). The CDR3 sequence: CASSILDRNNEQFF. CDR3 DNA sequence: TGTGCCAGTAGTATCCTGGACAGGAACAATGAGCAGTTCTTC.

The V gene is TRBV10-1, the J gene TRBJ2-5; 10 bases agree with TRBD2. Per the germline V gene, CDR1 is WNHNN and CDR2 is SYGVQD (reference sequence). The J segment lost 5 bases and the V segment lost 2 bases, leaving 8 bases of the junction unmatched. There are 16 residues in the CDR3. Written as DNA, the CDR3 is TGCGCCAGCAGTGAGAGGCTAGCGGGAGAGAGGGAGACCCAGTACTTC. It yields the protein CASSERLAGERETQYF.

This clone has just one count. The genes are TRBV29-1 and TRBJ2-1; maybe TRBD2 (5 bases). Germline V lookup: CDR1 SQVTM, CDR2 ANQGSEA. V lost 7 bases and J 0 bases, leaving 13 bases between the germline ends. This CDR3 comprises 14 residues. CDR3 coding DNA: TGCAGCGCCCCCAGAGGGAGCTCCTACAATGAGCAGTTCTTC. Protein: CSAPRGSSYNEQFF.

V is TRBV19 and J is TRBJ2-1, with D hard to call. The CDR3 runs to 16 residues. V gave up 2 bases and J gave up 2 bases, with 13 bases separating them. CDR1 LNHDA and CDR2 SQIVND come from the germline V gene (reference sequence). The CDR3, as DNA: TGTGCCAGTAGTATAAGTAGGAGACCAGCCTACAATGAGCAGTTCTTC. Encoded protein: CASSISRRPAYNEQFF.

The chain uses TRBV10-3 and TRBJ1-2; 8 nucleotides match TRBD1. Germline lookup yields CDR1 ENHRY and CDR2 SYGVKD. There are 14 residues in the CDR3. V dropped 6 bases and J dropped 2; count of bases not matched to a gene: 5. The CDR3 bases are TGTGCCATCAGCCTACAGGGGGGGAACTATGGCTACACCTTC. Translation gives CAISLQGGNYGYTF.

The J gene is TRBJ1-4, the V gene TRBV9; D unresolved. This CDR3 has 15 amino acids. Trimming pared 3 bases from V and 8 bases from J, leaving 17 bases between. Per the germline V gene, CDR1 is SGDLS and CDR2 is YYNGEE. This CDR3 is CASSARARGSEKLFF. Here the CDR3 DNA reads TGTGCCAGCAGCGCTAGGGCGAGAGGGAGCGAAAAACTGTTTTTT. The variable domain in full, completed from reference TRBV9 and TRBJ1-4, reads DSGVTQTPKHLITATGQRVTLRCSPRSGDLSVYWYQQSLDQGLQFLIQYYNGEERAKGNILERFSAQQFPDLHSELNLSSLELGDSALYFCASSARARGSEKLFFGSGTQLSVL.

The chain is built from TRBV5-1 and TRBJ2-7; D perhaps matches TRBD1 (6 bases). This CDR3 has 14 residues. The germline V and J ends were trimmed by 1 base and 5 bases, with 13 bases remaining between them. CDR1 is SGHRS, CDR2 YFSETQ, per germline. The CDR3 reads CASSLLGGDDEQYF. CDR3 nucleotide sequence: TGCGCCAGCAGCTTGTTAGGGGGAGACGACGAGCAGTACTTC.

The chain employs TRBV2 and TRBJ1-4, with D unresolved. The CDR3 covers 11 residues. Germline CDR1 SNHLY, CDR2 FYNNEI. V lost 4 bases and J 5 bases, leaving 2 bases between the germline ends. The CDR3 sequence is CASSANEKLFF. The CDR3 bases are TGTGCCAGCAGTGCGAATGAAAAACTGTTTTTT.

J is TRBJ2-1 and V is TRBV5-1; D unclear. The germline V and J ends were trimmed by 0 bases and 6 bases, with 13 bases remaining between them. Germline V CDR1 and CDR2: SGHRS, YFSETQ. This CDR3 region has 15 residues. The DNA for the CDR3 is TGCGCCAGCAGCTTGGGGCCAGTGGCGGTCAATGAGCAGTTCTTC. As protein: CASSLGPVAVNEQFF. The full variable domain, completed using reference TRBV5-1 and TRBJ2-1, is KAGVTQTPRYLIKTRGQQVTLSCSPISGHRSVSWYQQTPGQGLQFLFEYFSETQRNKGNFPGRFSGRQFSNSRSEMNVSTLELGDSALYLCASSLGPVAVNEQFFGPGTRLTVL.

The chain is built from TRBV5-8 and TRBJ2-7; TRBD2 aligns across 9 bases. The V gene end was trimmed by 4 bases and the J gene end by 1 base; junction bases not matched to a gene: 9. The CDR3 has 16 amino acids. CDR1 is SGHTS and CDR2 is YDEGEE in the germline V gene. This CDR3 is CASSRGLAPSSYEQYF. The CDR3 coding sequence is TGTGCCAGCAGCCGGGGACTAGCCCCTTCTTCCTACGAGCAGTACTTC.

There are a few counts of this clone. The rearrangement joins TRBV2 to TRBJ1-6; D is unresolved. The CDR3 covers 13 residues. In germline, CDR1 is SNHLY, CDR2 FYNNEI. The germline V and J ends were trimmed by 7 bases and 4 bases, with 8 bases remaining between them. The DNA of the CDR3 is TGTGCCAGCAAGCCCTCTTATAATTCACCCCTCCACTTT. It translates to CASKPSYNSPLHF.

This chain joins TRBV6-5 and TRBJ2-7, with 8 bases lining up with TRBD2. From germline, CDR1 is MNHEY and CDR2 SVGAGI. CDR3 size: 14 residues. Trimming at V came to 2 bases and at J to 1 base, leaving 1 base not matched to a gene. DNA of the CDR3: TGTGCCAGCAGTTACCGGGGGGGATCCTACGAGCAGTACTTC. Its protein is CASSYRGGSYEQYF.

Comments on this clone: One end of the junction is discordant with germline, which a read error may explain. This chain links TRBV11-2 with TRBJ2-3, with 11 bases aligning to TRBD1. Germline V gene lookup returns CDR1 SGHAT and CDR2 FQNNGV. The CDR3 has 13 residues. CDR3 nucleotide sequence: TGTGCCAGCAGCTTAGTGGACAGGGGGCTGGGGGATTTT. This codes for CASSLVDRGLGDF.

The rearrangement uses TRBV28 and TRBJ2-4; TRBD1 might be the D (6 bases). Germline CDR1 is MDHEN and CDR2 is SYDVKM. The CDR3 contains 18 residues. With 6 bases removed from V and 0 bases from J, the gap between germline ends came to 21 bases. Here the CDR3 reads CASRADRTAFVAKNIQYF. CDR3 DNA sequence: TGTGCCAGCAGAGCAGATCGGACAGCCTTTGTAGCCAAAAACATTCAGTACTTC. Together with reference TRBV28 and TRBJ2-4, the CDR3 gives the full variable domain: DVKVTQSSRYLVKRTGEKVFLECVQDMDHENMFWYRQDPGLGLRLIYFSYDVKMKEKGDIPEGYSVSREKKERFSLILESASTNQTSMYLCASRADRTAFVAKNIQYFGAGTRLSVL.

This chain links TRBV2 with TRBJ1-1, with 7 bases identical to TRBD1. CDR1 and CDR2 from the germline V gene are SNHLY and FYNNEI. The CDR3 runs 11 residues. This CDR3 reads CVSRRGQEAFF. CDR3 DNA: TGTGTGAGCAGGCGGGGACAGGAAGCTTTCTTT. Filled out from reference TRBV2 and TRBJ1-1, the complete variable domain reads EPEVTQTPSHQVTQMGQEVILRCVPISNHLYFYWYRQILGQKVEFLVSFYNNEISEKSEIFDDQFSVERPDGSNFTLKIRSTKLEDSAMYFCVSRRGQEAFFGQGTRLTVV.

The chain couples TRBV30 to TRBJ2-7; 7 nucleotides line up with TRBD1. The germline V gene has CDR1 GTSNPN and CDR2 SVGIG (reference sequence). CDR3 length: 14 residues. Germline trimming cut 0 bases from V and 6 bases from J; bases unmatched to any gene: 8. CDR3 sequence: CAWSVQGLRVEQYF. The DNA for the CDR3 is TGTGCCTGGAGTGTACAGGGGCTTCGAGTCGAGCAGTACTTC.